The 16 T cell receptor beta chains reported below all come from one sample, sequenced in a study of STAT5B mutations in CD4+ large granular lymphocyte leukemia. Measured with immunoSEQ multiplex PCR; TCRdb has only the in-frame clones, and not every one. Among fewer than 35,000 clones listed, just under 75% were seen once. What was sequenced was CD4+ T cells from blood buffy coats. All receptors derive from a human donor in good health.

This chain links TRBV7-2 with TRBJ1-2; no clear D. Germline loops: CDR1 SGHTA, CDR2 FQGNSA. Trimming left V 5 bases short and J 8 bases short, with 18 bases between. The CDR3 contains 14 residues. The CDR3 sequence: CASSPLTELDGYTF. The CDR3 DNA reads TGTGCCAGCAGCCCCCTTACAGAATTAGACGGCTACACCTTC.

This chain uses TRBV5-1 with TRBJ2-4; D unclear. V dropped 4 bases and J dropped 11 bases, with 25 bases sitting between them. Germline-derived CDR1 and CDR2 are SGHRS and YFSETQ. The CDR3 is made up of 16 amino acids. Here the CDR3 reads CASSLVVLSDKGLQYF. Written as DNA, the CDR3 is TGCGCCAGCAGCCTAGTCGTACTCAGCGATAAAGGCCTTCAGTACTTC.

This rearrangement joins TRBV18 to TRBJ1-1, with D possibly matching TRBD1 (6 bases). CDR1 is KGHSH and CDR2 is LQKENI in the germline V gene. Trimming stripped 2 bases from V and 8 bases from J, with 12 bases between. The CDR3 sequence is 13 residues long. The CDR3: CASSPYTGTEAFF. In nucleotides, the CDR3 is TGTGCCAGCTCACCATATACAGGGACCGAAGCTTTCTTT.

This chain joins TRBV28 and TRBJ2-5; 11 bases fit TRBD1. Germline CDR1 MDHEN, CDR2 SYDVKM. The ends lost 5 bases at V and 5 bases at J; junction bases unmatched: 10. The CDR3 is 16 residues long. The CDR3 coding sequence is TGTGCCAGCAGTCCCCGGACAGGGGGCCATCAGGAGACCCAGTACTTC. Residues: CASSPRTGGHQETQYF.

The chain carries TRBV7-9 and TRBJ2-3; 7 nucleotides align to TRBD1. The J segment lost 4 bases and the V segment lost 4 bases, leaving 5 bases of the junction unmatched. From germline, CDR1 is SEHNR and CDR2 FQNEAQ (reference sequence). The CDR3 has 14 amino acids. CDR3 protein: CASSSDRDADTQYF. The CDR3 DNA reads TGTGCCAGCAGCTCCGACAGGGACGCAGATACGCAGTATTTT. Full variable domain (outside the CDR3, taken from reference TRBV7-9 and TRBJ2-3): DTGVSQNPRHKITKRGQNVTFRCDPISEHNRLYWYRQTLGQGPEFLTYFQNEAQLEKSRLLSDRFSAERPKGSFSTLEIQRTEQGDSAMYLCASSSDRDADTQYFGPGTRLTVL.

This chain links TRBV13 with TRBJ2-5; D unclear. The CDR3 totals 14 residues. Trimming removed 2 bases from V and 1 base from J, with 8 bases in between. Germline CDR1 is PRHDT and CDR2 is FYEKMQ (reference sequence). CDR3 DNA: TGTGCCAGCAGCTTAAAGTGGTCCCAAGAGACCCAGTACTTC. Translating it yields CASSLKWSQETQYF.

This clone occurred a few times. The chain has TRBV30 and TRBJ2-7; D call uncertain. Germline CDR1 GTSNPN, CDR2 SVGIG (reference sequence). The CDR3 extends over 14 amino acids. V was cut by 0 bases and J by 0 bases, with 9 bases left in between. CDR3 DNA sequence: TGTGCCTGGAGTGTACGGTGGTCCTCCTACGAGCAGTACTTC. It codes for CAWSVRWSSYEQYF.

V is TRBV4-1 and J is TRBJ2-4; D is unclear. Germline values: CDR1 MGHRA, CDR2 YSYEKL. The CDR3 contains 15 residues. Trimming took off 1 base at V and 3 bases at J, with 10 bases between the two ends. CDR3 in DNA: TGCGCCAGCAGCCAAGGCCTCAGAGGCAAAAACATTCAGTACTTC. It codes for CASSQGLRGKNIQYF.

The CDR3 is CASSWSPQGLTQYF. For the CDR3, the DNA is TGTGCCAGCAGTTGGTCGCCGCAGGGTCTGACCCAGTACTTC. This chain links TRBV27 with TRBJ2-5; a possible D gene is TRBD1 (5 bases). The CDR3 consists of 14 residues. Germline assignment: CDR1 MNHEY and CDR2 SMNVEV (reference sequence). V shed 4 bases and J shed 7 bases, with 16 bases lying between them.

The chain joins TRBV19 to TRBJ1-5; no clear D. CDR3 length: 15 residues. Germline CDR1 LNHDA, CDR2 SQIVND (reference sequence). With 10 bases removed from V and 2 bases from J, the gap between germline ends came to 18 bases. CDR3 DNA: TGTGCCATAGCGTCTATCGGCGGGGGCAATCAGCCCCAGCATTTT. Protein product: CAIASIGGGNQPQHF. The whole variable domain, filled in from reference TRBV19 and TRBJ1-5, reads DGGITQSPKYLFRKEGQNVTLSCEQNLNHDAMYWYRQDPGQGLRLIYYSQIVNDFQKGDIAEGYSVSREKKESFPLTVTSAQKNPTAFYLCAIASIGGGNQPQHFGDGTRLSIL.

This rearrangement joins TRBV18 to TRBJ1-2, with D uncertain. V was trimmed by 2 bases and J by 7 bases, leaving 14 bases between them. The CDR3 is 14 residues long. CDR1 is KGHSH and CDR2 is LQKENI in the germline V gene. The CDR3 reads CASSPTVDDAGYTF. CDR3 nucleotides: TGTGCCAGCTCACCAACGGTAGATGACGCTGGCTACACCTTC.

The gene calls are TRBV10-3 and TRBJ1-1; no firm D call. The V gene lost 6 bases and the J gene lost 0 bases, with 8 bases spanning the gap. The CDR3 covers 13 residues. Germline V lookup: CDR1 ENHRY, CDR2 SYGVKD. For the CDR3, the DNA is TGTGCCATCAGAGCCCCCTTGAACACTGAAGCTTTCTTT. It translates to CAIRAPLNTEAFF.

The chain combines TRBV27 with TRBJ2-5; D gene uncertain. Germline V gene sequence: CDR1 MNHEY, CDR2 SMNVEV (reference sequence). The CDR3 contains 15 residues. The germline V and J ends were trimmed by 2 bases and 5 bases, with 15 bases remaining between them. This CDR3 reads CASSLGLERRETQYF. The CDR3 DNA is TGTGCCAGCAGTTTAGGGTTGGAAAGAAGGGAGACCCAGTACTTC.

The chain uses TRBV18 and TRBJ2-7, with TRBD1 identical over 8 bases. Per the germline V gene, CDR1 is KGHSH and CDR2 is LQKENI. The CDR3 spans 13 residues. Germline trimming cut 4 bases from V and 6 bases from J; bases unmatched to any gene: 5. The DNA for the CDR3 is TGTGCCAGCTCACTTACCGACAGGGGCGAGCAGTACGTC. Amino acids: CASSLTDRGEQYV.

The chain is built from TRBV13 and TRBJ2-5; the match to TRBD2 covers 8 bases. The J segment lost 0 bases and the V segment lost 4 bases, leaving 4 bases of the junction unmatched. The germline CDR1 and CDR2 sequences are PRHDT and FYEKMQ (reference sequence). The CDR3 spans 15 residues. The CDR3 reads CASSSGGAYQETQYF. CDR3 coding DNA: TGTGCCAGCAGCTCCGGGGGGGCGTACCAAGAGACCCAGTACTTC. Full variable domain (rest looked up from reference TRBV13 and TRBJ2-5): AAGVIQSPRHLIKEKRETATLKCYPIPRHDTVYWYQQGPGQDPQFLISFYEKMQSDKGSIPDRFSAQQFSDYHSELNMSSLELGDSALYFCASSSGGAYQETQYFGPGTRLLVL.

V gene TRBV6-1 combines with J gene TRBJ1-5; D call uncertain. The germline V gene has CDR1 MNHNS and CDR2 SASEGT. The CDR3 extends over 12 amino acids. Trimming left V 6 bases short and J 2 bases short, with 5 bases between. The CDR3 sequence: CASSRGNQPQHF. Written as DNA, the CDR3 is TGTGCCAGCAGCCGGGGCAATCAGCCCCAGCATTTT.